This T cell receptor (beta chain) originates from a study of blood T cell repertoires in COVID-19. About the study: The analysed material was cDNA or gDNA that came from T cells, B-cell-depleted T cells, or PBMCs.

Libraries were prepared by immunoSEQ multiplex PCR; TCRdb keeps only in-frame clonotypes and omits some of them. The sample carries tens of thousands of clones, 70% to 90% recorded once. This CDR3 region has 14 residues. V was shortened by 3 bases and J by 5 bases, with 13 bases between the two germline ends. Germline V gene lookup returns CDR1 MRHNA and CDR2 SNTAGT. The rearrangement joins TRBV6-4 to TRBJ1-2, with no clear D. The sample consisted of peripheral blood. This TCR came from an elderly woman with acute or convalescent COVID-19. This chain's CDR3 is CASSERAGVYGYTF. The CDR3 DNA is TGTGCCAGCAGTGAGCGGGCAGGAGTGTATGGCTACACCTTC.